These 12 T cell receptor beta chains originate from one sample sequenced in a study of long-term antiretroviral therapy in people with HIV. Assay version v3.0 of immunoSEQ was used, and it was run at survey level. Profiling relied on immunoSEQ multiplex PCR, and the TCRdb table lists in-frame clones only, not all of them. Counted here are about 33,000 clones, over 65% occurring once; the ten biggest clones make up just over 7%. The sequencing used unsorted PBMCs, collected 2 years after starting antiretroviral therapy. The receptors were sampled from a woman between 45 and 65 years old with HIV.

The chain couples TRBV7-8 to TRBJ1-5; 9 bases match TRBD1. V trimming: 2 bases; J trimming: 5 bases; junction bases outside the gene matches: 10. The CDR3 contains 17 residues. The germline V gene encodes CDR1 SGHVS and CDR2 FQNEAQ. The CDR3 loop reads CASSLSIGTGYHQPQHF. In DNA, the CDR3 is TGTGCCAGCAGCTTATCAATCGGGACAGGGTACCATCAGCCCCAGCATTTT.

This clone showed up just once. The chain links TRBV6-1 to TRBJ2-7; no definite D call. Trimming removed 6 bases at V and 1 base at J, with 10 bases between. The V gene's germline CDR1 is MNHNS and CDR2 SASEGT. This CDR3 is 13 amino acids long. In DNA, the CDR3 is TGTGCCAGCAGAGACACCAGTTCCTACGAGCAGTACTTC. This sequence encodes CASRDTSSYEQYF.

The CDR3 DNA is TGCGCCAGCAGCTTTGGGGGGCTCGAGAACACTGAAGCTTTCTTT. Translation: CASSFGGLENTEAFF. The chain couples TRBV5-1 to TRBJ1-1; the D gene is possibly TRBD1 (6 bases). Germline CDR1 is SGHRS and CDR2 is YFSETQ. V was shortened by 2 bases and J by 1 base, with 12 bases between the two germline ends. The CDR3 totals 15 residues.

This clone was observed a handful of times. The CDR3 protein is CASSPRRGTGTNEKLFF. The CDR3 region has the DNA TGTGCCAGCAGCCCCCGGCGAGGCACTGGAACTAATGAAAAACTGTTTTTT. The chain joins TRBV27 to TRBJ1-4; D not certain. Germline values: CDR1 MNHEY, CDR2 SMNVEV (reference sequence). V shed 6 bases and J shed 1 base, with 18 bases lying between them. The CDR3 sequence is 17 residues long.

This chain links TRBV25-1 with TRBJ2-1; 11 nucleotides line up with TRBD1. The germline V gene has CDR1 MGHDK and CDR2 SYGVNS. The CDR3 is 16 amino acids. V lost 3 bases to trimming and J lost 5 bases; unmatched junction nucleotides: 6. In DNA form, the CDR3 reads TGTGCCAGCAGTGATTTTGGGACAGGGGGGGACAATGAGCAGTTCTTC. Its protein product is CASSDFGTGGDNEQFF.

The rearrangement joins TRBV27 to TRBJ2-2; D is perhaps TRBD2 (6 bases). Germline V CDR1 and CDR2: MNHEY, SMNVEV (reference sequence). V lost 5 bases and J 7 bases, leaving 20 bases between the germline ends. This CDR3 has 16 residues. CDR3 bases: TGTGCCAGCAGTCCCCGGCCAGGAGGGGATGGCGGGGAGCTGTTTTTT. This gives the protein CASSPRPGGDGGELFF.

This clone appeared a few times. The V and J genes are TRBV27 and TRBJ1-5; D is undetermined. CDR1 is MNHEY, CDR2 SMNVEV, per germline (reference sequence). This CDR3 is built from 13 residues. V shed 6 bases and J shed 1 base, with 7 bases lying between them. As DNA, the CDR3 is TGTGCCAGCAGGGCGGCGAGCAATCAGCCCCAGCATTTT. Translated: CASRAASNQPQHF.

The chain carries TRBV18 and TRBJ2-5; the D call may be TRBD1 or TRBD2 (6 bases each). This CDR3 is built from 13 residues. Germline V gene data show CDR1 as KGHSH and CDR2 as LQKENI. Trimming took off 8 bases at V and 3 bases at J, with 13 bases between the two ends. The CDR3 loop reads CASRKRGEETQYF. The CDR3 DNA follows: TGTGCCAGCCGAAAAAGGGGGGAAGAGACCCAGTACTTC.

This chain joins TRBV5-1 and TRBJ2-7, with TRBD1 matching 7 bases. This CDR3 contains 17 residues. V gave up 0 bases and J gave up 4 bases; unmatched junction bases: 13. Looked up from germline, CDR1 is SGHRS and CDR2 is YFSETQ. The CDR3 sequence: CASSLGITGTERYEQYF. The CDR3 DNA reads TGCGCCAGCAGCTTGGGCATTACCGGGACAGAGAGATACGAGCAGTACTTC.

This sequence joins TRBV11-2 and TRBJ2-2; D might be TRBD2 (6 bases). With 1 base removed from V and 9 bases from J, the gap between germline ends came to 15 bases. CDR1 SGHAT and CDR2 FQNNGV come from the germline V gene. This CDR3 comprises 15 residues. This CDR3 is CASSLGGILSRELFF. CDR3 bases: TGTGCCAGCAGCTTAGGCGGGATTCTCAGCCGGGAGCTGTTTTTT.

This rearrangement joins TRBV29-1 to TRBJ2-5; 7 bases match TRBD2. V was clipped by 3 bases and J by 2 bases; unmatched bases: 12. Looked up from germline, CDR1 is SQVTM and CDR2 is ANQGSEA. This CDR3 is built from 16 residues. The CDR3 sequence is CSVDSPRWGGQETQYF. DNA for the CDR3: TGCAGCGTTGATTCGCCCAGGTGGGGGGGGCAAGAGACCCAGTACTTC.

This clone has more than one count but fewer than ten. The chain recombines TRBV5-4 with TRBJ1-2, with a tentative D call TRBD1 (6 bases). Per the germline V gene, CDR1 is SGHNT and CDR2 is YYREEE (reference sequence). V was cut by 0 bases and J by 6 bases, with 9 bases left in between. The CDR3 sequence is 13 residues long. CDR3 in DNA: TGTGCCAGCAGCTTGGACAGGGCCCATGGCTACACCTTC. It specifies CASSLDRAHGYTF.